A selection of T cell receptor beta chains follows, all from one sample in a study of Ad26.COV2.S vaccination and SARS-CoV-2 variants. The method was immunoSEQ multiplex PCR; TCRdb's version includes in-frame clones alone and lacks a portion of them. The repertoire has hundreds of thousands of clones, 75% to 90% of them found once; the top ten carry roughly a tenth. The sequences come from peripheral blood, collected in a trial of Ad26.COV2.S vaccine versus placebo. The receptor source for this set is a person between 18 and 65 years old who received the Ad26.COV2.S COVID-19 vaccine or a placebo. Each CDR3 is given with its conserved first and last residue.

v_call	j_call	cdr3_aa
TRBV28	TRBJ1-6	CASQGGSPLHF
TRBV21-1	TRBJ2-3	CASSSAGKADTQYF
TRBV6-5	TRBJ2-7	CAIPPGGTGEQYF
TRBV4-3	TRBJ1-5	CASSQEAFRGQPQHF
TRBV2	TRBJ1-2	CASSLPGQAVNYGYTF
TRBV12-3/TRBV12-4	TRBJ2-3	CASSSGGTDTQYF
TRBV5-1	TRBJ1-1	CASSLDGHSNTEAFF
TRBV5-6	TRBJ1-1	CASSSYHRVSTEAFF
TRBV18	TRBJ2-7	CASSPPEGAYEQYF
TRBV6-5	TRBJ2-6	CASSWGGAGANVLTF
TRBV12-3/TRBV12-4	TRBJ2-5	CASSPGVGETQYF
TRBV28	TRBJ2-1	CASKPGGWNEQFF
TRBV2	TRBJ2-1	CASQEGLAGNNEQFF
TRBV6-1	TRBJ1-3	CASSERGVGISGNTIYF
TRBV15	TRBJ2-5	CATSRLAGTTKETQYF
TRBV28	TRBJ1-5	CASKLRSRGGQAAYSNQPQHF
TRBV19	TRBJ2-3	CASSTSGPPDTDTQYF
TRBV4-3	TRBJ2-7	CASSQDWGNYEQYF
TRBV18	TRBJ1-5	CASSPQSNQPQHF
TRBV11-2	TRBJ1-1	CASSRTGGTEAFF
TRBV28	TRBJ2-7	CASSLPGQGVYEQYF
TRBV2	TRBJ2-5	CASSNPGLAYF
TRBV9	TRBJ1-2	CASSVGHSEGYTF
TRBV5-1	TRBJ1-3	CASSYQGGSGNTIYF